The next 15 T cell receptor beta chains were all read from a single sample in a study of OX40 agonist ivuxolimab in advanced cancers. Data came from immunoSEQ multiplex PCR; TCRdb stores just in-frame clones and leaves some out. Among around 76,000 clones listed, about 85% were seen once. The material was CD4+ or CD8+ T cells sorted from blood, obtained in a trial of the OX40 agonist ivuxolimab. The receptors come from an adult with an advanced solid tumor such as melanoma, head and neck, liver or kidney cancer.

The J gene is TRBJ1-1, the V gene TRBV5-1, with TRBD1 identical over 9 bases. The V segment lost 4 bases and the J segment 4 bases; nucleotides outside the gene matches: 8. Germline V gives CDR1 SGHRS, CDR2 YFSETQ. The CDR3 loop spans 15 amino acids. The CDR3 protein is CASSPWDRVGTEAFF. CDR3 nucleotide sequence: TGCGCCAGCAGCCCGTGGGACAGGGTGGGCACTGAAGCTTTCTTT. The full variable domain, with the rest looked up from reference TRBV5-1 and TRBJ1-1, is KAGVTQTPRYLIKTRGQQVTLSCSPISGHRSVSWYQQTPGQGLQFLFEYFSETQRNKGNFPGRFSGRQFSNSRSEMNVSTLELGDSALYLCASSPWDRVGTEAFFGQGTRLTVV.

This clone appeared a few times. V gene TRBV11-2 combines with J gene TRBJ2-7, with TRBD1 as a possible D gene (6 bases). The CDR3 is made up of 14 amino acids. The germline CDR1 and CDR2 sequences are SGHAT and FQNNGV. V dropped 5 bases and J dropped 3 bases, with 14 bases sitting between them. For the CDR3, the DNA is TGTGCCAGCAGCACCGGACAGCCAAGCTACGAGCAGTACGTC. Amino acid sequence: CASSTGQPSYEQYV.

The count of this clone is one. J is TRBJ2-2 and V is TRBV5-4; tentative D call: TRBD2 (6 bases). CDR3 length equals 16 residues. Trimming removed 1 base at V and 0 bases at J, with 10 bases between. CDR1 is SGHNT and CDR2 is YYREEE in the germline V gene (reference sequence). For the CDR3, the DNA is TGTGCCAGCAGCTTGTACGGCGGGACGAACACCGGGGAGCTGTTTTTT. Translating it yields CASSLYGGTNTGELFF.

The chain couples TRBV5-1 to TRBJ1-2; the match to TRBD1 covers 8 bases. After removal of 3 bases from V and 0 bases from J, the junction contained 10 bases not matched to a gene. Germline CDR1 reads SGHRS; CDR2 reads YFSETQ. This CDR3 is built from 17 residues. The chain's CDR3 is CASSSGQEFPSNYGYTF. CDR3 DNA sequence: TGCGCCAGCAGCTCGGGACAGGAGTTTCCTTCTAACTATGGCTACACCTTC.

This clone was detected a few times. This chain joins TRBV11-2 and TRBJ2-1; the D is unclear. V shed 4 bases and J shed 7 bases, with 11 bases lying between them. There are 13 residues in the CDR3. Germline V gene sequence: CDR1 SGHAT, CDR2 FQNNGV. The CDR3 spells CASSSIPKNEQFF. CDR3 nucleotide sequence: TGTGCCAGCAGCTCTATACCCAAGAATGAGCAGTTCTTC. The entire variable domain, with the rest obtained from reference TRBV11-2 and TRBJ2-1, is as follows: EAGVAQSPRYKIIEKRQSVAFWCNPISGHATLYWYQQILGQGPKLLIQFQNNGVVDDSQLPKDRFSAERLKGVDSTLKIQPAKLEDSAVYLCASSSIPKNEQFFGPGTRLTVL.

V and J are TRBV15 and TRBJ1-2, with a possible D match to TRBD1 (6 bases). The germline V gene has CDR1 LNHNV and CDR2 YYDKDF (reference sequence). The V and J ends lost 0 bases and 12 bases respectively, with 14 bases between them. The length of the CDR3 is 13 residues. The DNA of the CDR3 is TGTGCCACCAGCAGAGATGGGACAAGGGAAAACACCTTC. This codes for CATSRDGTRENTF.

Turning to this clone: At the DNA level, this CDR3 is encoded by other sequences in the same sample as well. V and J are TRBV4-1 and TRBJ2-1; D is possibly TRBD1 (6 bases). CDR1 is MGHRA, CDR2 YSYEKL, per germline. V dropped 6 bases and J dropped 0 bases, with 15 bases sitting between them. The CDR3 covers 16 residues. The CDR3 loop reads CASSKQGLSSYNEQFF. Written as DNA, the CDR3 is TGCGCCAGCAGTAAACAGGGCTTGAGCTCCTACAATGAGCAGTTCTTC.

V usage is TRBV28 and J usage is TRBJ1-2; perhaps TRBD1 as D (5 bases). The CDR3 contains 16 residues. Per germline, CDR1 MDHEN and CDR2 SYDVKM. V dropped 7 bases and J dropped 7 bases, with 25 bases sitting between them. The CDR3 sequence: CASIGLETGFSSGYTF. The CDR3 DNA is TGTGCCAGCATAGGCTTGGAAACAGGTTTTTCGTCTGGCTACACCTTC.

This clone showed up just once. The J gene is TRBJ2-5, the V gene TRBV19, with TRBD1 matching over 8 bases. Germline CDR1 and CDR2: LNHDA and SQIVND (reference sequence). This CDR3 has 14 amino acids. The V and J ends lost 3 bases and 2 bases, in that order; junction bases with no gene match: 2. The CDR3 region is CASSIGTGQETQYF. CDR3 nucleotide sequence: TGTGCCAGTAGTATCGGGACAGGTCAAGAGACCCAGTACTTC.

The chain recombines TRBV6-5 with TRBJ1-2; D gene ambiguous. Germline assignment: CDR1 MNHEY and CDR2 SVGAGI. The CDR3 totals 13 residues. The V end was cut by 5 bases, the J end by 8 bases, with 15 bases between. CDR3 sequence (DNA): TGTGCCAGCAGTACCCCGAGTATGAAAGGCTACACCTTC. It is translated as CASSTPSMKGYTF.

The count of this clone is one. J is TRBJ1-4 and V is TRBV28, with D possibly being TRBD1 (6 bases). The CDR3 has 18 residues. V dropped 4 bases and J dropped 8 bases, with 26 bases sitting between them. The germline V gene encodes CDR1 MDHEN and CDR2 SYDVKM. The CDR3 DNA reads as TGTGCCAGCAGTTATGGGGGCCACAGCGGGGCGTTTTGGGAAAAACTGTTTTTT. It specifies CASSYGGHSGAFWEKLFF.

The chain carries TRBV27 and TRBJ2-7, with TRBD1 as a possible D gene (5 bases). Germline V gives CDR1 MNHEY, CDR2 SMNVEV (reference sequence). The CDR3 consists of 13 residues. Between the trimmed V and J ends, which lost 2 bases and 0 bases, there was a span of 5 bases. CDR3 nucleotides: TGTGCCAGCAGTTTAGACAGCTCCTACGAGCAGTACTTC. As protein: CASSLDSSYEQYF.

The CDR3 DNA reads TGTGCCAGCAAGGTCTACACAGATACGCAGTATTTT. Its translation: CASKVYTDTQYF. This chain connects TRBV6-1 to TRBJ2-3, with no clear D. The CDR3 runs to 12 residues. Germline V gene lookup returns CDR1 MNHNS and CDR2 SASEGT. V shed 7 bases and J shed 2 bases, with 7 bases lying between them.

The CDR3 DNA is TGTGCCAGCAGCTTAGCGTTGAACACCGGGGAGCTGTTTTTT. It encodes CASSLALNTGELFF. The chain combines TRBV7-9 with TRBJ2-2, with no clear D. This CDR3 region has 14 residues. Germline V gene data show CDR1 as SEHNR and CDR2 as FQNEAQ (reference sequence). Trimming took 0 bases from V and 1 from J, leaving 3 bases between them.

The V gene is TRBV7-6, the J gene TRBJ1-2, with D perhaps matching TRBD1 (5 bases). Trimming took 5 bases from V and 6 from J, leaving 13 bases between them. The germline V gene has CDR1 SGHVS and CDR2 FNYEAQ. The CDR3 consists of 13 residues. The CDR3 DNA follows: TGTGCCAGCAGCCCCGGGGGACGTCATGGCTACACCTTC. Translation gives CASSPGGRHGYTF.